This T cell receptor beta chain comes out of a study of cytomegalovirus exposure and HLA in healthy donors. Turning to this clone: Its antigen remains unknown.

PCR involved 60 Vbeta and 13 Jbeta primers. Assay: immunoSEQ multiplex PCR; the TCRdb copy retains only in-frame clones and omits some. The sample shows around 160,000 clones, roughly three quarters of them seen only once. The study, taken as a whole, reports: The productive fraction for most TCR beta V segments was about 90% or about 30% in an earlier analysis.

The ends lost 2 bases at V and 2 bases at J; junction bases unmatched: 2. Per the germline V gene, CDR1 is SGHDT and CDR2 is YYEEEE. The CDR3 has 15 amino acids. Material for sequencing was PBMCs. The source of this sequence is a male donor in good health and CMV-seropositive. This chain joins TRBV5-6 and TRBJ2-7; 12 nucleotides agree with TRBD2. CDR3 nucleotide sequence: TGTGCCAGCAGCTTCTCTAGCGGGGGGGCCTACGAGCAGTACTTC. Its translation is CASSFSSGGAYEQYF.